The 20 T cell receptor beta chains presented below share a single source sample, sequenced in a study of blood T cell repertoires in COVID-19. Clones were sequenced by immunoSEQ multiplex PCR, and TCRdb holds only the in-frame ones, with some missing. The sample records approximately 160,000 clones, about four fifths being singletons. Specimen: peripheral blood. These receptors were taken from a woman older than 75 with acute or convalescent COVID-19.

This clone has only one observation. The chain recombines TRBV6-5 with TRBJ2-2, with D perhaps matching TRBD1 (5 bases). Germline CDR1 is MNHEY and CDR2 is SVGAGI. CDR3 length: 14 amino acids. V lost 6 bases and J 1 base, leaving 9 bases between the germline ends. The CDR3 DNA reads TGTGCCAGCAGGACGACAGAGAACACCGGGGAGCTGTTTTTT. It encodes CASRTTENTGELFF.

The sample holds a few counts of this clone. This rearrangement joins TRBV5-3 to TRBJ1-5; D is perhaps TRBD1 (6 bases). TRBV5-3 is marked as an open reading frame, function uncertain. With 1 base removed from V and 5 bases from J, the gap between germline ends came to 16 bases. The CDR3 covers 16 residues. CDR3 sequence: CARSLFVRGRYQPQHF. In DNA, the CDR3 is TGTGCCAGAAGCTTGTTCGTCAGGGGACGGTATCAGCCCCAGCATTTT.

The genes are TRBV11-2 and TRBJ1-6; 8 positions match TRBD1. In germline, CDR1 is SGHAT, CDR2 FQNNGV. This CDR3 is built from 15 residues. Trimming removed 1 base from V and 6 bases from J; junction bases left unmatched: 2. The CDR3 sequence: CASSLAGQGNSPLHF. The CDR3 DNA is TGTGCCAGCAGCTTAGCTGGACAGGGTAATTCACCCCTCCACTTT.

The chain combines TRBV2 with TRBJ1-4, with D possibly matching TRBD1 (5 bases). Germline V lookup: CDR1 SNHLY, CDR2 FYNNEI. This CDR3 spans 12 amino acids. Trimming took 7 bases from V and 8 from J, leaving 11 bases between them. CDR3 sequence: CASNQGWEKLFF. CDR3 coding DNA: TGTGCCAGCAACCAGGGCTGGGAAAAACTGTTTTTT.

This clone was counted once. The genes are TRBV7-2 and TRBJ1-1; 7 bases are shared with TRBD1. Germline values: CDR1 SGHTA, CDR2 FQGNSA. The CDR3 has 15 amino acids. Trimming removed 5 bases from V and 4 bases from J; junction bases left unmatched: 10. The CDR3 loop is CASSEGTARATEAFF. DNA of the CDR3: TGTGCCAGCAGCGAAGGGACAGCCCGAGCCACTGAAGCTTTCTTT.

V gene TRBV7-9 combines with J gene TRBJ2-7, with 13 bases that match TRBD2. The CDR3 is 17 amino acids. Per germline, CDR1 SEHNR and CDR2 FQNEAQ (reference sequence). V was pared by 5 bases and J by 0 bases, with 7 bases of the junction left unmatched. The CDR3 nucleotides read TGTGCCAGCAGCCCCGGGACTAGCGGGATTTACTCCTACGAGCAGTACTTC. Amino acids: CASSPGTSGIYSYEQYF.

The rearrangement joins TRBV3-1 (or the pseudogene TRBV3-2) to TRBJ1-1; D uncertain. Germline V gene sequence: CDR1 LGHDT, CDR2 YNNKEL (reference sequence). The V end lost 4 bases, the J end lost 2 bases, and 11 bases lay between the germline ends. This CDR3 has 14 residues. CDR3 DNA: TGTGCCAGCAGCCTTCAAGCGGGAAACACTGAAGCTTTCTTT. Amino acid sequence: CASSLQAGNTEAFF.

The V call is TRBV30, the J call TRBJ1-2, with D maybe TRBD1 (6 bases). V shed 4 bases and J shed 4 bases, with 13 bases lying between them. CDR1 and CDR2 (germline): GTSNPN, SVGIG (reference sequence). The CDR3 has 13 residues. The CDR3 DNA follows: TGTGCCTGGATCGAAGGGACATCCTATGGCTACACCTTC. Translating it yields CAWIEGTSYGYTF.

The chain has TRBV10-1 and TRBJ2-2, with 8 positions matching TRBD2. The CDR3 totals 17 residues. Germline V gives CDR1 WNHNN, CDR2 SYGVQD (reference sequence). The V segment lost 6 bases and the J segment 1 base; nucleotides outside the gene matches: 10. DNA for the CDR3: TGCGCCAGCAGCCCTAGGCGGGGGGCAGGGAACACCGGGGAGCTGTTTTTT. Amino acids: CASSPRRGAGNTGELFF.

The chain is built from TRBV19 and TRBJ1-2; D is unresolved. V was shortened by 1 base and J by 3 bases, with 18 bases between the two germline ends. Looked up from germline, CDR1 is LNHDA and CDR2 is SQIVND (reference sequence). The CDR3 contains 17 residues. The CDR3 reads CASSIGHGRIVDYGYTF. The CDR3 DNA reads TGTGCCAGTAGTATAGGCCATGGCAGAATTGTGGACTATGGCTACACCTTC. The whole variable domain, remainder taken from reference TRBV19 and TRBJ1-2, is DGGITQSPKYLFRKEGQNVTLSCEQNLNHDAMYWYRQDPGQGLRLIYYSQIVNDFQKGDIAEGYSVSREKKESFPLTVTSAQKNPTAFYLCASSIGHGRIVDYGYTFGSGTRLTVV.

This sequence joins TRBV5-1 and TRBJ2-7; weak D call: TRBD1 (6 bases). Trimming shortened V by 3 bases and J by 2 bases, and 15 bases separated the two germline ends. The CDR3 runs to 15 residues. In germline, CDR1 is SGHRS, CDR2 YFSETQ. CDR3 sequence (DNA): TGCGCCAGCAGCTCGGGACAAAATGGAGCCTACGAGCAGTACTTC. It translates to CASSSGQNGAYEQYF.

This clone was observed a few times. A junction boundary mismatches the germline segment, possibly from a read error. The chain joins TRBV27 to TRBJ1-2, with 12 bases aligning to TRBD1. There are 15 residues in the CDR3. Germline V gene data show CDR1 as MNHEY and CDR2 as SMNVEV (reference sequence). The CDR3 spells CASGLGTGGVYGYTF. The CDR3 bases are TGTGCCAGCGGTTTAGGGACAGGGGGCGTCTATGGCTACACCTTC.

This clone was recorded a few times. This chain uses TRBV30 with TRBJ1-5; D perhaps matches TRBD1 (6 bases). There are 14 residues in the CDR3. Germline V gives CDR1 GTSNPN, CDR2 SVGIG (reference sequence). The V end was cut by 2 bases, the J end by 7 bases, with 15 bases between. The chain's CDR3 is CAWSITGISQPQHF. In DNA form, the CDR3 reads TGTGCCTGGAGTATCACAGGGATATCCCAGCCCCAGCATTTT.

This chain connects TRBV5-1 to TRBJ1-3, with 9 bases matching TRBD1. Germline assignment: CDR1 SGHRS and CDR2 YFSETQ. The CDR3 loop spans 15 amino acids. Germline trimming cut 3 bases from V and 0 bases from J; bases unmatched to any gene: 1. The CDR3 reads CASSSTGGSGNTIYF. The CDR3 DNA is TGCGCCAGCAGCTCGACAGGGGGCTCTGGAAACACCATATATTTT. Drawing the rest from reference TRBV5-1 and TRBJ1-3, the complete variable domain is KAGVTQTPRYLIKTRGQQVTLSCSPISGHRSVSWYQQTPGQGLQFLFEYFSETQRNKGNFPGRFSGRQFSNSRSEMNVSTLELGDSALYLCASSSTGGSGNTIYFGEGSWLTVV.

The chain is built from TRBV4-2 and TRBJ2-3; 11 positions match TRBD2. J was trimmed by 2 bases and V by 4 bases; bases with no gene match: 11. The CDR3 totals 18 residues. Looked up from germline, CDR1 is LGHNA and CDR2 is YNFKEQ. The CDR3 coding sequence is TGTGCCAGCAGCCTCCGCCCCCTAGCGGGGGGTCTCACAGATACGCAGTATTTT. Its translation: CASSLRPLAGGLTDTQYF.

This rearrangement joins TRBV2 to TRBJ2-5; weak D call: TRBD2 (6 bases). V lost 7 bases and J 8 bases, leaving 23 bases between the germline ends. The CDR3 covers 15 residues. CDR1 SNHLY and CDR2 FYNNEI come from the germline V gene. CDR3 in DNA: TGTGCCAGCATTTCAGGGACTCCCCTTGCGGGAACCCAGTACTTC. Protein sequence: CASISGTPLAGTQYF.

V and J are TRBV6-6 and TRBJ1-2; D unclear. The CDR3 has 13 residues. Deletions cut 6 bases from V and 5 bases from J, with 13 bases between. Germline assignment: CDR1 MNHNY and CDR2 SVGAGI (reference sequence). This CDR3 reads CASRSAHSYGYTF. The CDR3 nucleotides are TGTGCCAGCAGATCCGCACATTCATATGGCTACACCTTC.

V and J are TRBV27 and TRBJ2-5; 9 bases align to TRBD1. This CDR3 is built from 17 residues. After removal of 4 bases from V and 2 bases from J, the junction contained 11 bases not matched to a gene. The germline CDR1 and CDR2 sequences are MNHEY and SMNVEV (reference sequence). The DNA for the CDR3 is TGTGCCAGCAGTTCGGGACAGGGTAAGCCTGGTCAAGAGACCCAGTACTTC. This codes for CASSSGQGKPGQETQYF.

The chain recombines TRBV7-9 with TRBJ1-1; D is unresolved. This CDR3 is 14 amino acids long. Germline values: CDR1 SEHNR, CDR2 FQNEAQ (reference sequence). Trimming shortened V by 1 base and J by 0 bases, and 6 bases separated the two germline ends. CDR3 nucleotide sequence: TGTGCCAGCAGCTTAGGGCATATGAACACTGAAGCTTTCTTT. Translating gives CASSLGHMNTEAFF. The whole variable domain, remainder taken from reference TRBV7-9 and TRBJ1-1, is DTGVSQNPRHKITKRGQNVTFRCDPISEHNRLYWYRQTLGQGPEFLTYFQNEAQLEKSRLLSDRFSAERPKGSFSTLEIQRTEQGDSAMYLCASSLGHMNTEAFFGQGTRLTVV.

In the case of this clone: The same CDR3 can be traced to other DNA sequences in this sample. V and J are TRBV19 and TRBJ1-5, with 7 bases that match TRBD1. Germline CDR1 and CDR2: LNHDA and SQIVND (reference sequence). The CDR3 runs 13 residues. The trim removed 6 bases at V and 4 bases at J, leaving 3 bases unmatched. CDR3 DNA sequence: TGTGCCAGTAGCGACAGGGAAAATCAGCCCCAGCATTTT. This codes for CASSDRENQPQHF.